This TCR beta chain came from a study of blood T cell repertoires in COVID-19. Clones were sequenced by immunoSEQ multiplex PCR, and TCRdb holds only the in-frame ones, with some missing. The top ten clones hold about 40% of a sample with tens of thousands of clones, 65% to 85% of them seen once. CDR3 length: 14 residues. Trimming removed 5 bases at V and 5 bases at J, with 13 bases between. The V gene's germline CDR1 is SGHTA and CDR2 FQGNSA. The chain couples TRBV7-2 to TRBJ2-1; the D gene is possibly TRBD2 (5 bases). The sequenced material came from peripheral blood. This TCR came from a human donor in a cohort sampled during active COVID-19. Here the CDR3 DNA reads TGTGCCAGCAGCCCGTGGTCCGGGGACAATGAGCAGTTCTTC. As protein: CASSPWSGDNEQFF.